The 23 T cell receptor beta chains below come from one sample, sequenced in a study of blood T cells in healthy people across ages. The use of a sample-barcoded 5' primer and a J-beta primer mix characterized a second PCR of about 7 to 12 cycles. One entry per CDR3 protein results from TCRdb running MiXCR on the 5' RACE reads. The repertoire holds 700,000 to 950,000 distinct CDR3 sequences, roughly two fifths seen once, with about 20% in the top ten. Sequencing was done on a sample of blood. Receptors originate from a woman aged 60-75 years in good health.

The chain has TRBV12-3 or TRBV12-4 and TRBJ2-4; D unclear. The DNA matches TRBJ2-7 better at its end, which makes the J call doubtful. The CDR3 is made up of 13 amino acids. The CDR3 here is CASRPRVTPEQYF. CDR3 nucleotide sequence: TGTGCCAGCAGGCCCCGGGTCACCCCCGAGCAGTACTTC.

By frequency in the sample, this clonotype is medium-sized. This chain connects TRBV20-1 to TRBJ2-5; possible D gene TRBD2, 5 bases. The ends were cut back, 5 bases at V and 4 bases at J, with 20 bases in the middle. The CDR3 extends over 15 amino acids. The germline CDR1 and CDR2 sequences are DFQATT and SNEGSKA (reference sequence). Here the CDR3 DNA reads TGCAGTGCTGTACCACTAGGAACGCAATTAGAGACCCAGTACTTC. Translated, it gives CSAVPLGTQLETQYF.

This clonotype was found a few times. The chain carries TRBV2 and TRBJ2-3, with D perhaps TRBD1 (6 bases). Germline lookup yields CDR1 SNHLY and CDR2 FYNNEI. V was pared by 5 bases and J by 2 bases, with 8 bases between. The length of the CDR3 is 13 residues. CDR3 sequence reads: CASSTGITDTQYF. The DNA for the CDR3 is TGTGCCAGCAGTACAGGGATCACAGATACGCAGTATTTT.

The V gene is TRBV4-2, the J gene TRBJ1-6, with 7 bases aligning to TRBD1. Unmatched junction bases numbered 6, after V lost 3 bases and J lost 4 bases. CDR3 size: 16 residues. Germline loops: CDR1 LGHNA, CDR2 YNFKEQ. The CDR3 loop is CASSQAQGEYNSPLHF. CDR3 in DNA: TGTGCCAGCAGCCAGGCCCAGGGGGAATATAATTCACCCCTCCACTTT.

This clonotype is a singleton in its sample. The chain joins TRBV6-5 to TRBJ1-2, with a possible D match to TRBD1 (6 bases). This CDR3 has 16 amino acids. With 6 bases removed from V and 4 bases from J, the gap between germline ends came to 21 bases. The germline V gene has CDR1 MNHEY and CDR2 SVGAGI. CDR3 DNA sequence: TGTGCCAGCAGCCAAGCCAAACGGAGGGGGGCCTATGGCTACACCTTC. Protein product: CASSQAKRRGAYGYTF.

This chain uses TRBV7-2 with TRBJ2-5; TRBD1 matches at 7 bases. The DNA end favors TRBJ2-4, so the J call may be wrong. Germline V lookup: CDR1 SGHTA, CDR2 FQGNSA. There are 13 residues in the CDR3. The CDR3 DNA reads as TGTGCCAGCCGGCGGCGACAGGGAAACATTCAGTACTTC. Protein sequence: CASRRRQGNIQYF.

The gene calls are TRBV7-2 and TRBJ2-7; TRBD2 matches at 13 bases. V was pared by 8 bases and J by 0 bases, with 1 base of the junction left unmatched. Germline CDR1 and CDR2: SGHTA and FQGNSA. The CDR3 extends over 14 amino acids. CDR3 residues: CASGLAGVSYEQYF. CDR3 nucleotide sequence: TGTGCCAGCGGACTAGCGGGGGTCTCCTACGAGCAGTACTTC.

The gene calls are TRBV20-1 and TRBJ2-4; D gene uncertain. From germline, CDR1 is DFQATT and CDR2 SNEGSKA (reference sequence). V lost 4 bases and J 7 bases, leaving 8 bases between the germline ends. This CDR3 is built from 11 residues. The CDR3 loop is CSATPSNIQYF. The CDR3 DNA is TGCAGTGCTACTCCCTCGAACATTCAGTACTTC.

The rearrangement uses TRBV7-9 and TRBJ1-2; D not certain. Germline V gene sequence: CDR1 SEHNR, CDR2 FQNEAQ (reference sequence). V was pared by 4 bases and J by 6 bases, with 18 bases between. The CDR3 is made up of 15 amino acids. The DNA of the CDR3 is TGTGCCAGCAGCTCTGTTAAAGTCCGAGTGGATGGCTACACCTTC. It specifies CASSSVKVRVDGYTF.

The V gene is TRBV13, the J gene TRBJ2-3; a possible D gene is TRBD2 (6 bases). V lost 8 bases and J lost 2, with 20 bases in between. The CDR3 consists of 16 residues. Germline assignment: CDR1 PRHDT and CDR2 FYEKMQ (reference sequence). Here the CDR3 DNA reads TGTGCCAGCTTAGAGTTTACCGGGACTTTCACAGATACGCAGTATTTT. It yields the protein CASLEFTGTFTDTQYF.

The chain joins TRBV29-1 to TRBJ2-1, with TRBD2 matching 10 bases. J lost 2 bases, V lost 7 bases, and 11 bases had no gene match. The length of the CDR3 is 16 residues. Germline-derived CDR1 and CDR2 are SQVTM and ANQGSEA. CDR3 loop: CSGSGGTHEPYNEQFF. DNA for the CDR3: TGCAGCGGTAGCGGGGGGACCCACGAACCCTACAATGAGCAGTTCTTC.

V and J are TRBV5-1 and TRBJ2-1; 7 bases align to TRBD1. Per the germline V gene, CDR1 is SGHRS and CDR2 is YFSETQ. The J segment lost 9 bases and the V segment lost 4 bases, leaving 16 bases of the junction unmatched. The CDR3 contains 16 residues. As DNA, the CDR3 is TGCGCCAGCAGCCCGGCAGGACAGGTTGCCATTCTTGAGCAGTTCTTC. Residues: CASSPAGQVAILEQFF.

About this clonotype: A read error may produce the germline difference seen at one junction end. The chain recombines TRBV29-1 with TRBJ1-2, with D perhaps matching TRBD1 (6 bases). CDR1 and CDR2 from the germline V gene are SQVTM and ANQGSEA. The CDR3 has 15 amino acids. The CDR3 DNA is TGCGGCGTTGTAAGGACAGCAGATGTCAACTATGGCTACACCTTC. It encodes CGVVRTADVNYGYTF.

On this clonotype itself: One end of the junction varies from germline; a read error may be responsible. The chain couples TRBV12-3 or TRBV12-4 to TRBJ2-3; D unclear. This CDR3 contains 16 residues. CDR3 region: CASSLTALLRTDAQYF. CDR3 nucleotide sequence: TGTGCCAGCAGTTTAACGGCTTTGCTGAGAACAGATGCGCAGTATTTT.

The CDR3 region is CSARGTLNTEAFF. CDR3 bases: TGCAGTGCTAGGGGGACACTGAACACTGAAGCTTTCTTT. The chain joins TRBV20-1 to TRBJ1-1; weak D call: TRBD1 (6 bases). CDR3 length: 13 residues. Germline assignment: CDR1 DFQATT and CDR2 SNEGSKA (reference sequence). Trimming took 3 bases from V and 0 from J, leaving 8 bases between them.

V is TRBV7-2 and J is TRBJ2-1; 8 positions agree with TRBD2. V trimming: 5 bases; J trimming: 0 bases; junction bases outside the gene matches: 9. Per germline, CDR1 SGHTA and CDR2 FQGNSA. This CDR3 contains 17 residues. The CDR3 region is CASSPLHGGVSYNEQFF. In DNA form, the CDR3 reads TGTGCCAGCAGCCCCCTTCACGGGGGGGTCTCCTACAATGAGCAGTTCTTC.

J is TRBJ2-1 and V is TRBV5-1; D is perhaps TRBD1 or TRBD2 (5 bases each). Trimming took off 0 bases at V and 8 bases at J, with 9 bases between the two ends. CDR3 length: 13 residues. Germline V gene data show CDR1 as SGHRS and CDR2 as YFSETQ. This chain's CDR3 is CASSLARDHEQFF. The CDR3 DNA is TGCGCCAGCAGCTTGGCCAGGGACCATGAGCAGTTCTTC.

The CDR3 loop is CSAPIQGRSSDEQFF. Written as DNA, the CDR3 is TGCAGTGCTCCAATCCAGGGTAGGTCGTCGGATGAGCAGTTCTTC. The chain joins TRBV20-1 to TRBJ2-1; possible D gene TRBD1, 5 bases. The CDR3 extends over 15 amino acids. The V and J ends lost 5 bases and 8 bases respectively, with 22 bases between them. Looked up from germline, CDR1 is DFQATT and CDR2 is SNEGSKA (reference sequence).

The gene calls are TRBV18 and TRBJ1-5; a possible D gene is TRBD1 (6 bases). The CDR3 is made up of 14 amino acids. Germline-derived CDR1 and CDR2 are KGHSH and LQKENI. Trimming shortened V by 3 bases and J by 2 bases, and 8 bases separated the two germline ends. The CDR3 region has the DNA TGTGCCAGCTCACCCGGGACACGCAATCAGCCCCAGCATTTT. It encodes CASSPGTRNQPQHF.

This clonotype has a count of ten or more. CDR3 DNA sequence: TGCAGTGCTAGTCCCGGGAACACAGATACGCAGTATTTT. It is translated as CSASPGNTDTQYF. The chain has TRBV20-1 and TRBJ2-3, with a tentative D call TRBD2 (5 bases). This CDR3 spans 13 amino acids. The V gene's germline CDR1 is DFQATT and CDR2 SNEGSKA (reference sequence). V was clipped by 3 bases and J by 2 bases, with 9 bases between them.

This clonotype was picked up a small number of times. The V gene is TRBV14, the J gene TRBJ2-7; the match to TRBD1 covers 7 bases. CDR3 length equals 17 residues. Germline V CDR1 and CDR2: SGHDN, FVKESK. V lost 5 bases, J lost 5 bases, and 18 bases stayed unmatched. CDR3 nucleotide sequence: TGTGCCAGCAGCGGGGACGATGAGACAGGGATTCTCAACGAGCAGTACTTC. This gives the protein CASSGDDETGILNEQYF.

The chain has TRBV7-9 and TRBJ1-6, with 7 bases identical to TRBD1. The CDR3 extends over 16 amino acids. From germline, CDR1 is SEHNR and CDR2 FQNEAQ (reference sequence). The trim removed 6 bases at V and 4 bases at J, leaving 9 bases unmatched. The CDR3 spells CASSRAGGQYNSPLHF. The CDR3 coding sequence is TGTGCCAGCAGTCGTGCGGGGGGACAGTATAATTCACCCCTCCACTTT.

This rearrangement joins TRBV9 to TRBJ1-1; D not resolved. Trimming shortened V by 0 bases and J by 4 bases, and 13 bases separated the two germline ends. The CDR3 loop spans 15 amino acids. Looked up from germline, CDR1 is SGDLS and CDR2 is YYNGEE. Written as DNA, the CDR3 is TGTGCCAGCAGCGTAGATTCAATTTCGGGCACTGAAGCTTTCTTT. Amino acids: CASSVDSISGTEAFF.